This record covers a single T cell receptor beta chain. Its specificity is unknown. This record belongs to a study of pediatric ulcerative colitis. The method was immunoSEQ multiplex PCR; TCRdb's version includes in-frame clones alone and lacks a portion of them. The sample has 8,500 to 13,000 clones, 80% to 90% seen once; the top ten hold about 3.8%. Whole-study findings and limits: This repertoire reflects total lymphocytes rather than subpopulations like regulatory T cells. Blood samples from a couple of patients yielded substantially fewer templates and were excluded from blood-rectal overlap analysis.

Rectal tissue came from one to two pinch biopsies taken at colonoscopy. The CDR3 loop spans 16 amino acids. Per the germline V gene, CDR1 is SGHVS and CDR2 is FQNEAQ. Trimming cost V 1 base and J 4 bases; bases outside gene matches: 7. The chain has TRBV7-8 and TRBJ1-1; 9 positions agree with TRBD1. The receptor was isolated from a girl between 5 and 17 years old who was a control in a study of pediatric ulcerative colitis. Sequencing was carried out using gut tissue. CDR3 sequence: CASSLVYRGPRTEAFF. The CDR3 DNA follows: TGTGCCAGCAGCTTAGTTTACAGGGGGCCTCGCACTGAAGCTTTCTTT.